This T cell receptor (beta chain) is drawn from a study of T cell changes during pregnancy in multiple sclerosis. Sequenced by immunoSEQ multiplex PCR; TCRdb stores in-frame clones only, minus some. The profile covers about 73,000 clones, with around 90% appearing a single time and 8% to 10% taken by the ten largest. Trimming took off 7 bases at V and 5 bases at J, with 20 bases between the two ends. There are 14 residues in the CDR3. Germline CDR1 and CDR2: SQVTM and ANQGSEA. The V call is TRBV29-1, the J call TRBJ1-1, with D tentatively TRBD1 (5 bases). This material consisted of peripheral blood, taken after pregnancy. This receptor was identified in a female donor in good health, enrolled as a control in a pregnancy study. CDR3 amino acids: CSASLGREGTEAFF. As DNA, the CDR3 is TGCAGCGCCAGCCTGGGCAGGGAGGGGACTGAAGCTTTCTTT.